This T cell receptor (beta chain) was sequenced in a study of T-cell memory formation after mild COVID-19. Germline V gene sequence: CDR1 LGHNA, CDR2 YSLEER. This CDR3 has 16 amino acids. With V trimmed by 0 bases and J by 1 base, 4 bases remained unmatched. MiXCR, run by TCRdb on the 5' RACE reads, gives a single entry per CDR3 protein. This table holds around 320,000 distinct CDR3 sequences, roughly a fifth found once. This clonotype showed up many times. This clonotype was obtained from a man aged 18 to 35 who had mild COVID-19 (a few samples of this study predate the infection). Cell type and time point are not known. The sample comprised PBMCs or a T cell subset sorted from them (not recorded which). The chain uses TRBV4-3 and TRBJ2-3; 7 positions match TRBD2. CDR3: CASSQESGARTDTQYF. The CDR3 bases are TGCGCCAGCAGCCAAGAAAGCGGGGCCCGCACAGATACGCAGTATTTT.